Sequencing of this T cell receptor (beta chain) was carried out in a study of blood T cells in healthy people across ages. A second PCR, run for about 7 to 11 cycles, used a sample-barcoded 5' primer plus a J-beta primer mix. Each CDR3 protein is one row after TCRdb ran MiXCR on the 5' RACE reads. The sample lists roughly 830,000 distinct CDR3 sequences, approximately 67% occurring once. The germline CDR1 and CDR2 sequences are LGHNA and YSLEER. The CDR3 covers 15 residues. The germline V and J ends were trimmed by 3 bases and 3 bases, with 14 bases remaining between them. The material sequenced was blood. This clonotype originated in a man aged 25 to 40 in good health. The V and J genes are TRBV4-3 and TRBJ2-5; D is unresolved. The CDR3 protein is CASSQNVRTKETQYF. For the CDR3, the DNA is TGCGCCAGCAGCCAGAACGTCAGAACTAAAGAGACCCAGTACTTC.